The rows below give T cell receptor beta chains drawn from one sample of a study of T cell repertoires in cytomegalovirus infection. TCRdb analysed the reads with MiXCR anew, one entry per CDR3 protein. The sample lists approximately 500,000 distinct CDR3 sequences, approximately 15% occurring once. What was sequenced was CD8+ T cells from PBMCs. These receptors originate from a human donor in good health (CMV status not recorded). Some clones in this sample may be carry-over from other donors' samples. The CDR3 runs from the conserved cysteine through the conserved F or W. A D gene is named only where the DNA matches it firmly. Clone size is shown for a subset of rows, as once, few, many or a class of expanded clone.

>many|TRBJ1-5|TRBV11-2|TRBD1
TGTGCCAGCAGCCCCGGGGACAGCCTTAGCAATCAGCCCCAGCATTTT
CASSPGDSLSNQPQHF
>many|TRBJ2-6|TRBV7-6|.
TGTGCCAGCAGCTCCAGAAGGAGATCTGATTTTAGCTCTGGGGCCAACGTCCTGACTTTC
CASSSRRRSDFSSGANVLTF
>.|TRBJ2-7|TRBV28|TRBD2
TGTGCCAGCAGTTCCCCTCGGGAGGGGTTCTACGAGCAGTACTTC
CASSSPREGFYEQYF
>.|TRBJ2-1|TRBV19|TRBD2
TGTGCCAGTAGTATAGAAGCGGGGGGTGGGAATGAGCAGTTCTTC
CASSIEAGGGNEQFF
>few|TRBJ1-3|TRBV4-1|.
TGCGCCAGCAGCCAAGTGGGGCAGGAAATCTCTGGAAACACCATATATTTT
CASSQVGQEISGNTIYF
>many|TRBJ1-2|TRBV7-6|TRBD1
TGTGCCAGCAGCTTAGAAGGGACAGGGACCCCAAACTATGGCTACACCTTC
CASSLEGTGTPNYGYTF
>once|TRBJ2-1|TRBV19|.
TGTGCCAGTAGTATAAAGTTGAACAACAATGAGTATTTCTTC
CASSIKLNNNEYFF
>many|TRBJ1-2|TRBV27|TRBD1
TGTGCCAGCAGTTTAAGGGGACAGCCCCATGGCTACACCTTC
CASSLRGQPHGYTF
>many|TRBJ2-5|TRBV4-2|TRBD2
TGTGCCAGCAGCCAAGAAGAGGGACTAAGGCCAGAGACCCAGTACTTC
CASSQEEGLRPETQYF
>.|TRBJ2-1|TRBV20-1|.
TGCAGTGTTGCGGAGTGGCCTGTCAGCTCCTACAATGAGCAGTTCTTC
CSVAEWPVSSYNEQFF
>few|TRBJ2-1|TRBV7-3|TRBD2
TGTGCCAGCAGCTTAACGCTCAGCGGGGGCGACAATGAGCAGTTCTTC
CASSLTLSGGDNEQFF
>many|TRBJ2-7|TRBV7-3|.
TGTGCCAGCAGCCCTGGCCCCAGGACCTACGAGCAGTACTTC
CASSPGPRTYEQYF
>many|TRBJ2-2|TRBV6-2/TRBV6-3|.
TGTGCCAGCAGTTACTCCGGCGACAGGACGAACACCGGGGAGCTGTTTTTT
CASSYSGDRTNTGELFF
>few|TRBJ1-1|TRBV28|.
TGTGCCAGCCTCCAAAGGGGAATGAACACTGAAGCTTTCTTT
CASLQRGMNTEAFF
>many|TRBJ2-1|TRBV7-6|.
TGTGCCAGCAGCCTCCGGGACACCTACAATGAGCAGTTCTTC
CASSLRDTYNEQFF
>.|TRBJ2-1|TRBV12-3/TRBV12-4|TRBD2
TGTGCCAGCAGGACACTAGCGGAGGGCAATGAGCAGTTCTTC
CASRTLAEGNEQFF
>.|TRBJ2-1|TRBV28|TRBD1
TGTGCCAGCAGATCAGGGACAGGGCCCTACAATGAGCAGTTCTTC
CASRSGTGPYNEQFF
>many|TRBJ2-3|TRBV5-4|TRBD2
TGTGCCAGCAGCTTGCGGCGGGAGGTCACAGATACGCAGTATTTT
CASSLRREVTDTQYF
>few|TRBJ1-1|TRBV19|.
TGTGCCAGTGGGTTCCTGGGGGGGAACACTGAAGCTTTCTTT
CASGFLGGNTEAFF
>few|TRBJ2-7|TRBV28|.
TGTGCCAGCAGTTTATTAGGGAGGGGGCACGAGCAGTACTTC
CASSLLGRGHEQYF
>few|TRBJ2-2|TRBV27|.
TGTGCCAGCAGTTCCCCCATCTACGGAACCGGGGAGCTGTTTTTT
CASSSPIYGTGELFF
>many|TRBJ1-1|TRBV20-1|.
TGCAGTGCTCCGGCCCGGAGGGCTCGGACTGAAGCTTTCTTT
CSAPARRARTEAFF
>many|TRBJ1-2|TRBV12-5|TRBD1
TGTGCTAGTGGTCCCATCGACAGGGGGGATGGCTACACCTTC
CASGPIDRGDGYTF
>many|TRBJ2-7|TRBV6-1|.
TGTGCCAGCAGTGTCGACAGGACCTACGAGCAGTACTTC
CASSVDRTYEQYF
>many|TRBJ2-1|TRBV7-8|TRBD2
TGTGCCAGCAGCTTAGCTTCGGGACTAGCGGGAGCCACCGGGGAGCAGTTCTTC
CASSLASGLAGATGEQFF
>few|TRBJ2-1|TRBV29-1|.
TGCAGCGTTGACGGGGAGAATACAATCGATGAGCAGTTCTTC
CSVDGENTIDEQFF
>many|TRBJ1-3|TRBV7-9|.
TGTGCCAGCAGCTATTTACCCGGGACAAGCTCTGGAAACACCATATATTTT
CASSYLPGTSSGNTIYF
>.|TRBJ1-4|TRBV15|.
TGTGCCACCAGCAGAGGAGAAGGCAGAAATAATGAAAAACTGTTTTTT
CATSRGEGRNNEKLFF
>many|TRBJ1-5|TRBV6-5|.
TGTGCCAGCAGTGGGGGAGGGGAGGATCAGCCCCAGCATTTT
CASSGGGEDQPQHF
>many|TRBJ2-2|TRBV7-2|TRBD1
TGTGCCAGCAGCTTGAGATGGACAGGGAGGACCGGGGAGCTGTTTTTT
CASSLRWTGRTGELFF
>few|TRBJ2-2|TRBV6-5|TRBD1
TGTGCCAGCAGTTTACAGGGGGCGCGACACTCCACCGGGGAGCTGTTTTTT
CASSLQGARHSTGELFF
>.|TRBJ2-1|TRBV7-9|TRBD1
TGTGCCAGCAACGCCCTTCTACAGGGGAATGGTGAGCAGTTCTTC
CASNALLQGNGEQFF
>few|TRBJ2-7|TRBV6-5|TRBD1
TGTGCCAGCTACACTAAGGGCAGGGGGCGCCTCGAGCAGTACTTC
CASYTKGRGRLEQYF
>many|TRBJ2-5|TRBV20-1|TRBD2
TGCAGTGCTAGAGGAGCGGGAGAGAGCGTGGAGACCCAGTACTTC
CSARGAGESVETQYF
>.|TRBJ2-5|TRBV4-3|.
TGCGCCAGCAGCCAAGATCAGGGTCATCCGACCCAGTACTTC
CASSQDQGHPTQYF
>.|TRBJ1-1|TRBV9|.
TGTGCCAGCAGCTCAACGACAGGACCGAACACTGAAGCTTTCTTT
CASSSTTGPNTEAFF
>many|TRBJ1-2|TRBV7-2|TRBD1
TGTGCCAGCAGCTTTACTACAGGGGCCCAGGGGTCCTACACCTTC
CASSFTTGAQGSYTF
>few|TRBJ2-3|TRBV24-1|.
TGTGCCACCAGTGACCCACTAGCAAATACGCAGTATTTT
CATSDPLANTQYF
>many|TRBJ1-1|TRBV10-2|.
TGCGCCAGCGGTGGACTCCAACGAGGGACTGAAGCTTTCTTT
CASGGLQRGTEAFF
>many|TRBJ2-1|TRBV7-2|.
TGTGCCAGCAGCTTAGTCCCCAATGAGCAGTTCTTC
CASSLVPNEQFF
>many|TRBJ2-4|TRBV3-1|TRBD2
TGTGCCAGCAGCCAAGAGCGGGGGTTAGCCAAAAACATTCAGTACTTC
CASSQERGLAKNIQYF
>many|TRBJ2-7|TRBV4-2|.
TGTGCCAGCAGCCAAGAAGGTGAGGGCCTCCACGAGCAGTACTTC
CASSQEGEGLHEQYF
>many|TRBJ1-2|TRBV7-9|.
TGTGCCAGCAGCTTAGATCGGGGCTACACCTTC
CASSLDRGYTF
>.|TRBJ1-4|TRBV2|.
TGTGCCAGCAGTGATGCCAGCAATAATGAAAAACTGTTTTTT
CASSDASNNEKLFF
>.|TRBJ2-3|TRBV27|.
TGTGCCAGCGGCCTAGGAGGCACAGATACGCAGTATTTT
CASGLGGTDTQYF
>many|TRBJ1-1|TRBV7-9|TRBD1
TGTGCCAGCAGCTTGGACAGGGGGCTGAACACTGAAGCTTTCTTT
CASSLDRGLNTEAFF
>many|TRBJ2-7|TRBV7-3|TRBD2
TGTGCCAGCAGCACGGGACTAGCGGGAGGGGACCACGAGCAGTACTTC
CASSTGLAGGDHEQYF
>.|TRBJ2-6|TRBV7-8|TRBD1
TGTGCCAGCAGCCAGGACAGGGTCGACAACGTCCTGACTTTC
CASSQDRVDNVLTF
>many|TRBJ2-1|TRBV5-6|.
TGTGCCAGCAGCTCGGTCCCAAAAATTAGCTCCTACAATGAGCAGTTCTTC
CASSSVPKISSYNEQFF
>many|TRBJ2-3|TRBV7-2|TRBD2
TGTGCCAGCAGCGCGGGACTAGTCTTAGATACGCAGTATTTT
CASSAGLVLDTQYF
>.|TRBJ2-7|TRBV27|.
TGTGCCAGCAGTTTATCGGACAGATACGAGCAGTACTTC
CASSLSDRYEQYF
>.|TRBJ1-3|TRBV9|TRBD1
TGTGCCAGCAGCGTAGCAGGGGGTCCTGGAAACACCATATATTTT
CASSVAGGPGNTIYF
>many|TRBJ2-4|TRBV14|TRBD1
TGTGCCAGCAGCCTACAGGGGGTAGCCAAAAACATTCAGTACTTC
CASSLQGVAKNIQYF
>few|TRBJ2-5|TRBV6-5|TRBD2
TGTGCCAGCAGTTTTGGTCTAGCGGGTAGGGAGACCCAGTACTTC
CASSFGLAGRETQYF
>many|TRBJ2-1|TRBV10-2|TRBD2
TGCGCCAGCAGTGAGTCGAGCACTAGCGGGAATTACAATGAGCAGTTCTTC
CASSESSTSGNYNEQFF
>many|TRBJ1-1|TRBV18|.
TGTGCCAGCTCACCAGTAACAGGAGTGAACACTGAAGCTTTCTTT
CASSPVTGVNTEAFF
>.|TRBJ2-1|TRBV14|TRBD1
TGTGCCAGCAGCCAAGATCGACAGGGGCTCTACAATGAGCAGTTCTTC
CASSQDRQGLYNEQFF